The 8 T cell receptor beta chains listed next were all sequenced from one sample in a study of PD-1 blockade in classical Hodgkin lymphoma. Time point in this sample: newly diagnosed, previously untreated cHL patient sample. With magnetic negative selection, CD4+ T cells were purified from PBMCs that had been thawed. TCRdb's copy holds only in-frame clones and misses some; the assay was immunoSEQ multiplex PCR. The sample consists of 20,000 to 30,000 clones, 91% of them appearing once. Material: CD4+ T cells from blood. Receptor source: a human donor with classical Hodgkin lymphoma.

The CDR3 here is CASSLRQGGDQPQHF. The CDR3 DNA reads as TGTGCCAGCAGTTTAAGACAGGGGGGGGATCAGCCCCAGCATTTT. The chain joins TRBV27 to TRBJ1-5; 9 positions match TRBD1. Germline lookup yields CDR1 MNHEY and CDR2 SMNVEV (reference sequence). V shed 2 bases and J 5 bases; nucleotides not matched to a gene: 4. This CDR3 spans 15 amino acids.

This sequence joins TRBV5-1 and TRBJ2-5; the D gene is possibly TRBD2 (5 bases). The CDR3 has 13 amino acids. With 2 bases removed from V and 5 bases from J, the gap between germline ends came to 10 bases. Germline V gene lookup returns CDR1 SGHRS and CDR2 YFSETQ. The CDR3 reads CASSFGIGETQYF. The CDR3 coding sequence is TGCGCCAGCAGCTTCGGGATAGGGGAGACCCAGTACTTC.

Written as DNA, the CDR3 is TGTGCCAGCAGCTTGGACAGGGGGCGCGACGAGCAGTACTTC. This gives the protein CASSLDRGRDEQYF. The rearrangement uses TRBV5-4 and TRBJ2-7; 9 bases fit TRBD1. The CDR3 sequence is 14 residues long. With V trimmed by 0 bases and J by 5 bases, 3 bases remained unmatched. Germline V lookup: CDR1 SGHNT, CDR2 YYREEE (reference sequence).

The chain carries TRBV28 and TRBJ2-7; D is possibly TRBD1 or TRBD2 (5 bases each). In germline, CDR1 is MDHEN, CDR2 SYDVKM. V gave up 4 bases and J gave up 2 bases, with 15 bases separating them. The CDR3 is made up of 15 amino acids. The CDR3, as DNA: TGTGCCAGCAGTTCCACCGGGGCCGTGGCCTACGAGCAGTACTTC. The encoded protein is CASSSTGAVAYEQYF.

The chain uses TRBV7-6 and TRBJ2-7, with D hard to call. V was shortened by 1 base and J by 4 bases, with 11 bases between the two germline ends. This CDR3 is 14 amino acids long. The germline CDR1 and CDR2 sequences are SGHVS and FNYEAQ. In DNA, the CDR3 is TGTGCCAGCAGCTTAGAAGATTTGGGTTACGAGCAGTACTTC. It codes for CASSLEDLGYEQYF.

This rearrangement joins TRBV10-1 to TRBJ1-1; 7 bases align to TRBD1. The V and J ends lost 4 bases and 7 bases, in that order; junction bases with no gene match: 9. CDR3 size: 14 residues. CDR1 is WNHNN and CDR2 is SYGVQD in the germline V gene (reference sequence). The CDR3 sequence: CASSVYRRDSEAFF. In nucleotides, the CDR3 is TGCGCCAGCAGTGTCTATAGAAGGGACAGTGAAGCTTTCTTT.

V usage is TRBV9 and J usage is TRBJ1-2; tentative D call: TRBD1 (5 bases). The CDR3 contains 17 residues. V lost 4 bases to trimming and J lost 0 bases, with 19 bases between them. The germline gives CDR1 SGDLS, CDR2 YYNGEE. The CDR3 loop is CASSTRSETVPNYGYTF. The CDR3 coding sequence is TGTGCCAGCAGCACCCGATCGGAGACAGTTCCTAACTATGGCTACACCTTC. Variable domain in full (rest from reference TRBV9 and TRBJ1-2): DSGVTQTPKHLITATGQRVTLRCSPRSGDLSVYWYQQSLDQGLQFLIQYYNGEERAKGNILERFSAQQFPDLHSELNLSSLELGDSALYFCASSTRSETVPNYGYTFGSGTRLTVV.

This rearrangement joins TRBV6-5 to TRBJ2-7; 8 bases are shared with TRBD1. V was clipped by 6 bases and J by 6 bases; unmatched bases: 10. The V gene's germline CDR1 is MNHEY and CDR2 SVGAGI. CDR3 size: 14 residues. The chain's CDR3 is CASRYPGQAGEQYF. CDR3 DNA: TGTGCCAGCAGGTATCCGGGACAGGCGGGCGAGCAGTACTTC.